This TCR beta chain stems from a study of blood T cell repertoires in COVID-19. Study background: There were acute and convalescent COVID-19 samples, and they came from the United States, Italy and Spain. Sources were T cells, B-cell-depleted T cells, or PBMCs; the material itself was cDNA or gDNA.

Authors' processing steps: Estimates of nucleated cell counts were drawn from the amplification of reference gene primers. The table came from immunoSEQ multiplex PCR; TCRdb's copy has only in-frame clones and leaves some out. Clone size and V and J calls were adopted from that table, with D and trimming inferred from the DNA. The sample has approximately 210,000 clones; roughly four fifths are singletons. This clone was counted once. V gave up 4 bases and J gave up 8 bases; unmatched junction bases: 10. The germline V gene encodes CDR1 LGHNA and CDR2 YNFKEQ. The CDR3 loop spans 15 amino acids. Sequencing used peripheral blood. This chain uses TRBV4-2 with TRBJ2-1; 8 bases line up with TRBD2. The source is a middle-aged woman with acute or convalescent COVID-19. The CDR3 reads CASSPLAGGGYEQFF. For the CDR3, the DNA is TGTGCCAGCAGCCCGCTGGCGGGGGGTGGTTATGAGCAGTTCTTC.